Below, 14 T cell receptor beta chains from the same sample are listed, as sequenced in a study of blood T cell repertoires in COVID-19. Generated by immunoSEQ multiplex PCR, the TCRdb table keeps only in-frame clones and is missing some. The sample holds about 270,000 clones, roughly 85% seen once. The specimen was peripheral blood. Receptors were obtained from a woman aged 18-29 years with acute or convalescent COVID-19.

The chain is built from TRBV4-1 and TRBJ2-7; 10 nucleotides align to TRBD1. CDR3 length equals 14 residues. CDR1 is MGHRA, CDR2 YSYEKL, per germline. With V trimmed by 4 bases and J by 3 bases, 3 bases remained unmatched. CDR3: CASSPGTGDYEQYF. DNA of the CDR3: TGCGCCAGCAGCCCCGGGACAGGGGACTACGAGCAGTACTTC.

V gene TRBV24-1 combines with J gene TRBJ2-1, with D possibly TRBD1 on 6 matching bases. Germline-derived CDR1 and CDR2 are KGHDR and SFDVKD. V lost 5 bases and J 11 bases, leaving 18 bases between the germline ends. The CDR3 loop spans 14 amino acids. The CDR3 nucleotides read TGTGCCACCAGTGGCCTTCCCCCATGGGACAAGCAGTTCTTC. Protein: CATSGLPPWDKQFF.

This CDR3 is CASSVDPRQPNYGYTF. The DNA for the CDR3 is TGTGCCAGCAGTGTAGACCCACGACAGCCTAACTATGGCTACACCTTC. The genes are TRBV6-1 and TRBJ1-2; D may be TRBD1 (5 bases). The germline V gene encodes CDR1 MNHNS and CDR2 SASEGT. V lost 4 bases to trimming and J lost 0 bases, with 15 bases between them. The CDR3 is 16 residues long.

This clone has more than one count but fewer than ten. The chain couples TRBV30 to TRBJ2-1; 8 bases agree with TRBD2. With 2 bases clipped from V and 6 bases from J, the junction kept 12 bases outside the gene matches. CDR3 length equals 16 residues. Germline loops: CDR1 GTSNPN, CDR2 SVGIG (reference sequence). The CDR3 DNA sequence: TGTGCCTGGAGTAAAAAAGCGGGAGTCAAACTCAATGAGCAGTTCTTC. It codes for CAWSKKAGVKLNEQFF.

This clone was recorded only once. V usage is TRBV14 and J usage is TRBJ2-7, with D possibly TRBD1 on 6 matching bases. This CDR3 comprises 15 residues. Germline values: CDR1 SGHDN, CDR2 FVKESK. V was cut by 7 bases and J by 7 bases, with 23 bases left in between. CDR3: CASNSEIQGIKEQYF. DNA of the CDR3: TGTGCCAGCAACTCCGAGATACAGGGAATAAAGGAGCAGTACTTC.

This clone came up once. CDR3 amino acids: CASSLSRRAYIQYF. The CDR3 coding sequence is TGTGCCAGCAGTTTGTCCCGCAGGGCGTACATTCAGTACTTC. The J gene is TRBJ2-4, the V gene TRBV27, with D possibly TRBD1 on 5 matching bases. The CDR3 sequence is 14 residues long. Germline V gives CDR1 MNHEY, CDR2 SMNVEV (reference sequence). V was shortened by 3 bases and J by 8 bases, with 14 bases between the two germline ends.

This clone was observed many times. Within the sample, other DNA sequences also encode this same CDR3. The chain joins TRBV2 to TRBJ2-5; TRBD2 matches at 12 bases. Trimming cost V 3 bases and J 2 bases; bases outside gene matches: 4. Germline-derived CDR1 and CDR2 are SNHLY and FYNNEI. CDR3 length equals 16 residues. CDR3 protein: CASSEGGTSGQETQYF. The DNA for the CDR3 is TGTGCCAGCAGTGAGGGGGGGACTAGCGGGCAAGAGACCCAGTACTTC.

The CDR3 loop is CAISPVQGVTDTQYF. DNA of the CDR3: TGTGCCATCAGTCCGGTCCAAGGAGTCACAGATACGCAGTATTTT. The J gene is TRBJ2-3, the V gene TRBV10-3; no clear D gene. The CDR3 runs to 15 residues. Germline V gene sequence: CDR1 ENHRY, CDR2 SYGVKD. The V end lost 5 bases, the J end lost 2 bases, and 14 bases lay between the germline ends.

This chain uses TRBV3-1 (or the pseudogene TRBV3-2) with TRBJ2-3, with 12 bases that match TRBD2. CDR1 and CDR2 (germline): LGHDT, YNNKEL (reference sequence). The CDR3 covers 15 residues. The trim removed 1 base at V and 8 bases at J, leaving 4 bases unmatched. The CDR3 coding sequence is TGTGCCAGCAGCCAAGGGCTAGCGGGAGGGTCTACGCAGTATTTT. This translates into CASSQGLAGGSTQYF.

The chain carries TRBV7-2 and TRBJ2-6; maybe TRBD2 (6 bases). From germline, CDR1 is SGHTA and CDR2 FQGNSA. Trimming took off 9 bases at V and 0 bases at J, with 9 bases between the two ends. This CDR3 comprises 14 residues. Written as DNA, the CDR3 is TGTGCCAGTGGGGGAGGCTCTGGGGCCAACGTCCTGACTTTC. This sequence encodes CASGGGSGANVLTF. Variable domain in full (rest from reference TRBV7-2 and TRBJ2-6): GAGVSQSPSNKVTEKGKDVELRCDPISGHTALYWYRQSLGQGLEFLIYFQGNSAPDKSGLPSDRFSAERTGGSVSTLTIQRTQQEDSAVYLCASGGGSGANVLTFGAGSRLTVL.

The chain recombines TRBV7-2 with TRBJ2-1; 11 positions agree with TRBD2. Trimming removed 4 bases from V and 4 bases from J; junction bases left unmatched: 6. The CDR3 consists of 16 residues. Per the germline V gene, CDR1 is SGHTA and CDR2 is FQGNSA. CDR3 nucleotides: TGTGCCAGCAGCTCTCCGGGACTAGCGGTTTACAATGAGCAGTTCTTC. Translated: CASSSPGLAVYNEQFF. The full variable domain, in which reference TRBV7-2 and TRBJ2-1 provide the parts outside the CDR3, is GAGVSQSPSNKVTEKGKDVELRCDPISGHTALYWYRQSLGQGLEFLIYFQGNSAPDKSGLPSDRFSAERTGGSVSTLTIQRTQQEDSAVYLCASSSPGLAVYNEQFFGPGTRLTVL.

The chain couples TRBV5-4 to TRBJ2-7, with 8 bases identical to TRBD1. Germline V CDR1 and CDR2: SGHNT, YYREEE (reference sequence). The CDR3 is made up of 15 amino acids. Trimming at V came to 4 bases and at J to 5 bases, leaving 11 bases not matched to a gene. DNA of the CDR3: TGTGCCAGCAGCAGGGATTTTGGACAGGGACACGAGCAGTACTTC. Translation: CASSRDFGQGHEQYF.

The chain uses TRBV21-1 and TRBJ1-1. TRBV21-1 is annotated as a pseudogene. This CDR3 comprises 16 residues. The CDR3 DNA reads TGTGCCAGCAGAGACCGGTTAGCTACACAACGCACTGAAGCTTTCTTT. This gives the protein CASRDRLATQRTEAFF.

CDR3 sequence: CASSRQREGKETQYF. The CDR3 DNA is TGTGCCAGCAGCCGTCAGCGGGAGGGCAAAGAGACCCAGTACTTC. The chain links TRBV5-6 to TRBJ2-5, with 10 positions matching TRBD2. The CDR3 sequence is 15 residues long. Germline V gives CDR1 SGHDT, CDR2 YYEEEE. With V trimmed by 4 bases and J by 3 bases, 6 bases remained unmatched.